These 31 T cell receptor beta chains share one sample of origin, sequenced in a study of shared clonotypes between healthy human individuals. Generated by immunoSEQ multiplex PCR, the TCRdb table keeps only in-frame clones and is missing some. The sample has 2 million to 3 million clones, over 85% seen once. Sequencing was carried out using naive CD4+ T cells from PBMCs. Subset of the sample: CD45RA+ positively selected. The receptors here all came from a young man in good health. Some clones in this sample may be carry-over from other donors' samples.

Worth noting for this clone: Other DNA sequences of this sample code for an identical CDR3. The J gene is TRBJ1-1, the V gene TRBV5-4, with D unclear. Germline V CDR1 and CDR2: SGHNT, YYREEE (reference sequence). V lost 3 bases and J lost 3, with 6 bases in between. The CDR3 is 12 residues long. DNA of the CDR3: TGTGCCAGCAGCTCGAGGGACACTGAAGCTTTCTTT. Translation gives CASSSRDTEAFF. Full variable domain (rest looked up from reference TRBV5-4 and TRBJ1-1): ETGVTQSPTHLIKTRGQQVTLRCSSQSGHNTVSWYQQALGQGPQFIFQYYREEENGRGNFPPRFSGLQFPNYSSELNVNALELDDSALYLCASSSRDTEAFFGQGTRLTVV.

The chain links TRBV30 to TRBJ2-2, with D perhaps TRBD2 (6 bases). CDR1 and CDR2 (germline): GTSNPN, SVGIG (reference sequence). V shed 0 bases and J shed 0 bases, with 11 bases lying between them. This CDR3 contains 16 residues. The CDR3 reads CAWSVQWGANTGELFF. The CDR3 nucleotides read TGTGCCTGGAGTGTACAGTGGGGGGCGAACACCGGGGAGCTGTTTTTT.

This chain connects TRBV4-1 to TRBJ1-2; D not certain. CDR1 and CDR2 (germline): MGHRA, YSYEKL. The CDR3 has 13 amino acids. V was clipped by 4 bases and J by 7 bases, with 13 bases between them. This CDR3 reads CASSPVVRGGYTF. The CDR3 DNA reads as TGCGCCAGCAGCCCAGTTGTCCGTGGTGGCTACACCTTC.

J is TRBJ2-1 and V is TRBV7-2; maybe TRBD2 (6 bases). The CDR3 runs 16 residues. Trimming removed 5 bases at V and 6 bases at J, with 20 bases between. Germline CDR1 is SGHTA and CDR2 is FQGNSA. This chain's CDR3 is CASSPGSGLASNEQFF. The CDR3 DNA is TGTGCCAGCAGCCCTGGGTCCGGGCTAGCGAGCAATGAGCAGTTCTTC.

The chain has TRBV2 and TRBJ2-5; 12 bases match TRBD2. The CDR3 has 16 residues. V shed 6 bases, J shed 1 base, and the junction held 6 bases outside the gene matches. CDR1 is SNHLY and CDR2 is FYNNEI in the germline V gene. CDR3 bases: TGTGCCAGCAGCCTTGGACTAGCGGGACTCCAAGAGACCCAGTACTTC. Encoded protein: CASSLGLAGLQETQYF.

The chain carries TRBV6-1 and TRBJ2-3, with D possibly TRBD1 on 6 matching bases. The V and J ends lost 7 bases and 3 bases respectively, with 14 bases between them. The CDR3 is made up of 14 amino acids. Germline lookup yields CDR1 MNHNS and CDR2 SASEGT. The CDR3 DNA sequence: TGTGCCAGCATGGACAGCGGAGTGACAGATACGCAGTATTTT. It is translated as CASMDSGVTDTQYF.

The rearrangement joins TRBV18 to TRBJ2-1; 9 bases agree with TRBD2. CDR3 length equals 15 residues. With V trimmed by 3 bases and J by 9 bases, 9 bases remained unmatched. Germline lookup yields CDR1 KGHSH and CDR2 LQKENI. For the CDR3, the DNA is TGTGCCAGCTCACCCACCTCTAGCGGGAATTCTGAGCAGTTCTTC. It is translated as CASSPTSSGNSEQFF.

About this clone: In the same sample, other DNA sequences code for this CDR3. The chain combines TRBV5-1 with TRBJ2-1; D is ambiguous. In germline, CDR1 is SGHRS, CDR2 YFSETQ. V shed 0 bases and J shed 1 base, with 8 bases lying between them. The CDR3 extends over 15 amino acids. The CDR3 region is CASSLVSVSYNEQFF. The DNA for the CDR3 is TGCGCCAGCAGCTTGGTGTCAGTTTCCTACAATGAGCAGTTCTTC.

In regard to this clone: Germline and junction disagree at one end, which may indicate a read error. J is TRBJ1-2 and V is TRBV11-2; 9 bases align to TRBD1. The CDR3 is 16 amino acids. Germline V gene sequence: CDR1 SGHAT, CDR2 FQNNGV. The CDR3 sequence: CASSLAGTGKNYGYTF. For the CDR3, the DNA is TGTGCCAGCAGCTTAGCTGGGACAGGGAAGAACTACGGCTACACCTTC. Complete variable domain (other parts from reference TRBV11-2 and TRBJ1-2): EAGVAQSPRYKIIEKRQSVAFWCNPISGHATLYWYQQILGQGPKLLIQFQNNGVVDDSQLPKDRFSAERLKGVDSTLKIQPAKLEDSAVYLCASSLAGTGKNYGYTFGSGTRLTVV.

This chain joins TRBV15 and TRBJ2-5; tentative D call: TRBD2 (5 bases). There are 16 residues in the CDR3. V was trimmed by 0 bases and J by 4 bases, leaving 15 bases between them. Per germline, CDR1 LNHNV and CDR2 YYDKDF (reference sequence). The CDR3 sequence: CATSRDRIYSGETQYF. The CDR3 DNA reads as TGTGCCACCAGCAGAGATCGTATCTACAGCGGAGAGACCCAGTACTTC.

In the case of this clone: The sample holds other DNA sequences that translate to the same CDR3. The chain uses TRBV2 and TRBJ2-5; D assignment may be TRBD1 or TRBD2 (5 bases each). The V end lost 6 bases, the J end lost 5 bases, and 16 bases lay between the germline ends. CDR1 and CDR2 (germline): SNHLY, FYNNEI. There are 14 residues in the CDR3. The DNA of the CDR3 is TGTGCCAGCAGCTTCGGTGGGACGGGCGAGACCCAGTACTTC. Encoded protein: CASSFGGTGETQYF.

To note about this clone: The sample has other DNA sequences that encode this CDR3 too. This chain uses TRBV6-1 with TRBJ2-3; TRBD1 aligns across 9 bases. The CDR3 runs to 14 residues. Trimming cost V 6 bases and J 3 bases; bases outside gene matches: 4. Germline loops: CDR1 MNHNS, CDR2 SASEGT. CDR3 DNA: TGTGCCAGCAGGCCGGGACAGGGAACAGATACGCAGTATTTT. Translated, it gives CASRPGQGTDTQYF.

The chain recombines TRBV28 with TRBJ1-5; no firm D call. Germline CDR1 reads MDHEN; CDR2 reads SYDVKM. The CDR3 loop spans 14 amino acids. V was clipped by 6 bases and J by 6 bases, with 15 bases between them. CDR3 loop: CASSRDQIPQPQHF. The CDR3 DNA reads as TGTGCCAGCAGCCGAGACCAAATCCCTCAGCCCCAGCATTTT.

V usage is TRBV28 and J usage is TRBJ1-2, with D possibly being TRBD1 (6 bases). CDR3 length equals 16 residues. Trimming took 6 bases from V and 3 from J, leaving 20 bases between them. Germline CDR1 is MDHEN and CDR2 is SYDVKM. CDR3 sequence reads: CASSSALGGAHYGYTF. The CDR3 DNA follows: TGTGCCAGCAGCTCAGCCTTAGGGGGGGCCCACTATGGCTACACCTTC.

The chain links TRBV27 to TRBJ2-1; 11 bases agree with TRBD2. The CDR3 runs 16 residues. Germline loops: CDR1 MNHEY, CDR2 SMNVEV (reference sequence). The junction had 12 bases not matched to a gene; V was cut back by 7 bases and J by 7 bases. CDR3 DNA sequence: TGTGCCAGCACCTCTTTAGCGGGAGGGCCGCGAAATGAGCAGTTCTTC. It encodes CASTSLAGGPRNEQFF.

Regarding this clone: This sample also contains other DNA sequences that code for the same CDR3. This chain joins TRBV7-9 and TRBJ1-1, with TRBD1 identical over 8 bases. Germline values: CDR1 SEHNR, CDR2 FQNEAQ (reference sequence). The V and J ends lost 5 bases and 1 base, in that order; junction bases with no gene match: 3. CDR3 length: 14 amino acids. The CDR3: CASSPGQGNTEAFF. CDR3 coding DNA: TGTGCCAGCAGCCCTGGACAGGGGAACACTGAAGCTTTCTTT.

The CDR3 sequence: CASSPSRLVSYNEQFF. The CDR3, as DNA: TGTGCCAGCTCACCCTCCCGACTAGTGTCCTACAATGAGCAGTTCTTC. The J gene is TRBJ2-1, the V gene TRBV18; a possible D gene is TRBD2 (6 bases). Trimming took 3 bases from V and 1 from J, leaving 13 bases between them. The CDR3 sequence is 16 residues long. Germline CDR1 KGHSH, CDR2 LQKENI. The whole variable domain, remainder taken from reference TRBV18 and TRBJ2-1, is NAGVMQNPRHLVRRRGQEARLRCSPMKGHSHVYWYRQLPEEGLKFMVYLQKENIIDESGMPKERFSAEFPKEGPSILRIQQVVRGDSAAYFCASSPSRLVSYNEQFFGPGTRLTVL.

This clone was found a few times. The same CDR3 can be traced to other DNA sequences in this sample. This chain uses TRBV29-1 with TRBJ1-1; a possible D gene is TRBD1 (5 bases). This CDR3 region has 13 residues. With 3 bases removed from V and 0 bases from J, the gap between germline ends came to 8 bases. Germline values: CDR1 SQVTM, CDR2 ANQGSEA. CDR3 coding DNA: TGCAGCGTTGACAGGGTCCTGAACACTGAAGCTTTCTTT. It codes for CSVDRVLNTEAFF.

In the case of this clone: Other DNA sequences in this sample translate to the same CDR3. V usage is TRBV27 and J usage is TRBJ2-7; TRBD2 agrees at 13 bases. V shed 6 bases and J 3 bases; nucleotides not matched to a gene: 2. The CDR3 has 14 amino acids. Germline CDR1 MNHEY, CDR2 SMNVEV (reference sequence). The CDR3 reads CASRGLAGSYEQYF. CDR3 in DNA: TGTGCCAGCAGGGGACTAGCGGGAAGCTACGAGCAGTACTTC.

The gene calls are TRBV4-1 and TRBJ1-5; D not certain. The CDR3 is 14 residues long. Germline CDR1 and CDR2: MGHRA and YSYEKL. V lost 0 bases and J lost 2, with 5 bases in between. CDR3 sequence reads: CASSQDQGNQPQHF. CDR3 sequence (DNA): TGCGCCAGCAGCCAAGATCAGGGCAATCAGCCCCAGCATTTT.

The CDR3, as DNA: TGTGCCAGCAGTCCGACGGGCCGAACAGGGGGCTACAATGAGCAGTTCTTC. As protein: CASSPTGRTGGYNEQFF. This chain uses TRBV27 with TRBJ2-1, with 8 nucleotides matching TRBD1. In germline, CDR1 is MNHEY, CDR2 SMNVEV (reference sequence). The CDR3 contains 17 residues. V shed 5 bases and J 3 bases; nucleotides not matched to a gene: 12.

The chain links TRBV20-1 to TRBJ2-5, with no clear D. The V end was cut by 4 bases, the J end by 6 bases, with 6 bases between. In germline, CDR1 is DFQATT, CDR2 SNEGSKA (reference sequence). The CDR3 length is 10 residues. The CDR3 bases are TGCAGTGCTAATAGGCAGACCCAGTACTTC. This sequence encodes CSANRQTQYF.

This chain joins TRBV15 and TRBJ2-5; D gene unclear. The CDR3 covers 14 residues. Germline assignment: CDR1 LNHNV and CDR2 YYDKDF (reference sequence). The V end lost 1 base, the J end lost 2 bases, and 8 bases lay between the germline ends. CDR3 in DNA: TGTGCCACCAGCAGAGGGAATGGGCAAGAGACCCAGTACTTC. This codes for CATSRGNGQETQYF.

The chain has TRBV28 and TRBJ2-7, with a tentative D call TRBD1 (7 bases). Trimming removed 6 bases at V and 7 bases at J, with 16 bases between. The CDR3 extends over 13 amino acids. Germline CDR1 is MDHEN and CDR2 is SYDVKM. CDR3 sequence (DNA): TGTGCCAGCAGCAGACAGGGACTTCGGGAGCAGTACTTC. Translated: CASSRQGLREQYF.

The V call is TRBV14, the J call TRBJ1-4, with 8 positions matching TRBD1. CDR1 SGHDN and CDR2 FVKESK come from the germline V gene. With V trimmed by 4 bases and J by 2 bases, 3 bases remained unmatched. The CDR3 covers 15 residues. Here the CDR3 DNA reads TGTGCCAGCAGCCCCAACAGGGGGACTAATGAAAAACTGTTTTTT. Its protein product is CASSPNRGTNEKLFF. Full variable domain (outside the CDR3, taken from reference TRBV14 and TRBJ1-4): EAGVTQFPSHSVIEKGQTVTLRCDPISGHDNLYWYRRVMGKEIKFLLHFVKESKQDESGMPNNRFLAERTGGTYSTLKVQPAELEDSGVYFCASSPNRGTNEKLFFGSGTQLSVL.

The rearrangement uses TRBV7-2 and TRBJ2-5; 12 bases are a match to TRBD2. Germline CDR1 reads SGHTA; CDR2 reads FQGNSA. The CDR3 consists of 14 residues. The CDR3: CAGGRTSGTKTQYF. In nucleotides, the CDR3 is TGTGCAGGGGGGCGGACTAGCGGGACGAAGACCCAGTACTTC.

V and J are TRBV19 and TRBJ2-2, with D maybe TRBD1 (5 bases). The CDR3 consists of 14 residues. Germline V gene lookup returns CDR1 LNHDA and CDR2 SQIVND (reference sequence). The ends were cut back, 3 bases at V and 5 bases at J, with 10 bases in the middle. CDR3 sequence: CASSIMGQTGELFF. CDR3 DNA: TGTGCCAGTAGTATTATGGGGCAAACCGGGGAGCTGTTTTTT.

This clone showed up just once. The CDR3 DNA reads as TGTGCCAGCTCACCGGCCAGGGGGCCGGATACGCAGTATTTT. Protein sequence: CASSPARGPDTQYF. This rearrangement joins TRBV18 to TRBJ2-3; TRBD1 aligns across 8 bases. The V gene's germline CDR1 is KGHSH and CDR2 LQKENI. The CDR3 is 14 residues long. Trimming at V came to 3 bases and at J to 6 bases, leaving 5 bases not matched to a gene.

The gene calls are TRBV27 and TRBJ1-4; D is perhaps TRBD1 (6 bases). The germline gives CDR1 MNHEY, CDR2 SMNVEV (reference sequence). The CDR3 runs to 13 residues. Trimming stripped 10 bases from V and 7 bases from J, with 16 bases between. The CDR3 DNA sequence: TGTGCCACCAGGGGTTTCATTGGTGAAAAACTGTTTTTT. Translating it yields CATRGFIGEKLFF.

A remark on this clone: In the same sample, other DNA sequences code for this CDR3. This chain joins TRBV19 and TRBJ2-7; 7 nucleotides align to TRBD1. The CDR3 consists of 14 residues. Trimming took 0 bases from V and 6 from J; bases not matched to a gene: 5. The V gene's germline CDR1 is LNHDA and CDR2 SQIVND (reference sequence). The CDR3: CASSIDRAGGEQYF. CDR3 sequence (DNA): TGTGCCAGTAGTATAGATAGAGCAGGGGGCGAGCAGTACTTC. Full variable domain (remainder filled in from reference TRBV19 and TRBJ2-7): DGGITQSPKYLFRKEGQNVTLSCEQNLNHDAMYWYRQDPGQGLRLIYYSQIVNDFQKGDIAEGYSVSREKKESFPLTVTSAQKNPTAFYLCASSIDRAGGEQYFGPGTRLTVT.

This clone was seen a handful of times. This specimen includes other DNA sequences encoding the same CDR3. This chain uses TRBV28 with TRBJ1-2; TRBD1 might be the D (5 bases). There are 11 residues in the CDR3. V gave up 2 bases and J gave up 8 bases, with 6 bases separating them. From germline, CDR1 is MDHEN and CDR2 SYDVKM. CDR3 in DNA: TGTGCCAGCAGTTTAAGGGGAGGCTACACCTTC. Its protein product is CASSLRGGYTF.